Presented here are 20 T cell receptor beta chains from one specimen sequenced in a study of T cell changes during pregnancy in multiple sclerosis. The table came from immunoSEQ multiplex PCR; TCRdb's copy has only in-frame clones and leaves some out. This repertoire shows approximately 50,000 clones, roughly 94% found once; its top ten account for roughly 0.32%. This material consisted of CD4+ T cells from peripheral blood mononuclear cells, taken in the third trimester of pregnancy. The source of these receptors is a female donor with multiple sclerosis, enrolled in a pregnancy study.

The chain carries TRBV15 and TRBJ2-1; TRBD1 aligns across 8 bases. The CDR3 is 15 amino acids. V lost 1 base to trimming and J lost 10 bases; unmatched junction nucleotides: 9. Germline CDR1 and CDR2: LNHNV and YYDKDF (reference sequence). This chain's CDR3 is CATSRAGTGLGEQFF. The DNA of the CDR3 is TGTGCCACCAGCAGAGCGGGGACAGGACTCGGCGAGCAGTTCTTC.

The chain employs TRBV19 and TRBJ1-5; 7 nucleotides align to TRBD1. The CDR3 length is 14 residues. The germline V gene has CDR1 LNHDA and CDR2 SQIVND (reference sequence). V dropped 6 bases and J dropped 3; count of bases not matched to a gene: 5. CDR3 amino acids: CASRRDRNNQPQHF. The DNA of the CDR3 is TGTGCCAGTAGGAGGGACAGAAACAATCAGCCCCAGCATTTT.

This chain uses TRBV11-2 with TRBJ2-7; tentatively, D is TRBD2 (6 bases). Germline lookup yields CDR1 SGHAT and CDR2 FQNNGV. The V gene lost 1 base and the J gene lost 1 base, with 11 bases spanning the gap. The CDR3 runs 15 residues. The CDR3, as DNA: TGTGCCAGCAGCTTAGTCCAGGGAGGATCCTACGAGCAGTACTTC. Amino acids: CASSLVQGGSYEQYF.

CDR3 coding DNA: TGCGCCAGCAGCCTAGACTTAAGCAGGACCCAGTACTTC. Residues: CASSLDLSRTQYF. The V and J genes are TRBV5-1 and TRBJ2-5; D gene ambiguous. V lost 4 bases to trimming and J lost 7 bases, with 14 bases between them. Germline V lookup: CDR1 SGHRS, CDR2 YFSETQ. The length of the CDR3 is 13 residues.

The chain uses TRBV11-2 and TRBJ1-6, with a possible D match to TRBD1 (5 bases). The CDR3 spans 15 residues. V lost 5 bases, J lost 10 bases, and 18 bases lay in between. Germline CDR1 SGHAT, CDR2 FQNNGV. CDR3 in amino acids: CASSARGQRESPLHF. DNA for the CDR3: TGTGCCAGCAGCGCAAGGGGCCAGAGAGAGTCACCCCTCCACTTT.

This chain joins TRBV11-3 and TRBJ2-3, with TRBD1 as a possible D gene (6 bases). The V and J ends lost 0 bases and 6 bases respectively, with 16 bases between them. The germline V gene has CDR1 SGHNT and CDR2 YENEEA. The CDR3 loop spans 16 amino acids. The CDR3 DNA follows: TGTGCCAGCAGCTTAGATAGGGGGATCTACGGGGATACGCAGTATTTT. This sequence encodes CASSLDRGIYGDTQYF.

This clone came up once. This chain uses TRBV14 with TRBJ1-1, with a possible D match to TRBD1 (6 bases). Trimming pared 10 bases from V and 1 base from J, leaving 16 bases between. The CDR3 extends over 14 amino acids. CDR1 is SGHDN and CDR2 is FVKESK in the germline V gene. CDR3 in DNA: TGTGCCACTCCTGACCCAGGGGAGAACACTGAAGCTTTCTTT. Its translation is CATPDPGENTEAFF.

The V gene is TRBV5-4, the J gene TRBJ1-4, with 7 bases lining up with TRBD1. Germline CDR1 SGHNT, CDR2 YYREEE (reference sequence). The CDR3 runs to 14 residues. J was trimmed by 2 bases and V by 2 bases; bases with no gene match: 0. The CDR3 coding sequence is TGTGCCAGCAGCTTAGGGGGCACTAATGAAAAACTGTTTTTT. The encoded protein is CASSLGGTNEKLFF.

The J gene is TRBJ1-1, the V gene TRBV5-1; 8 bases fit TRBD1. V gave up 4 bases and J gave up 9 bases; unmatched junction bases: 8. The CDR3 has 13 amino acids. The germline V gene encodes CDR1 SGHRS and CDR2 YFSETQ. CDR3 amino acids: CASSTGQEPKAFF. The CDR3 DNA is TGCGCCAGCAGCACGGGACAGGAGCCCAAAGCTTTCTTT.

The CDR3: CASSLIAGETQYF. The CDR3 DNA follows: TGTGCCAGCAGCTTAATAGCGGGGGAGACCCAGTACTTC. The chain employs TRBV7-3 and TRBJ2-5; 8 bases map to TRBD2. Germline CDR1 and CDR2: SGHTA and FQGTGA. The trim removed 1 base at V and 5 bases at J, leaving 0 bases unmatched. CDR3 size: 13 residues.

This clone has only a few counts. The CDR3 DNA follows: TGTGCCAGCAGTTTATCTTCGGGACATTATAATTCACCCCTCCACTTT. Its translation: CASSLSSGHYNSPLHF. This chain links TRBV27 with TRBJ1-6, with a possible D match to TRBD1 (6 bases). The CDR3 consists of 16 residues. Trimming removed 0 bases at V and 4 bases at J, with 10 bases between. Germline V gene lookup returns CDR1 MNHEY and CDR2 SMNVEV (reference sequence).

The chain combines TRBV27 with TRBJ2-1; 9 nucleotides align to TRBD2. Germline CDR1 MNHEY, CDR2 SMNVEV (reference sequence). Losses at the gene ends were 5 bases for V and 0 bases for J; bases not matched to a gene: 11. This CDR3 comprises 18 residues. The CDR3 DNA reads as TGTGCCAGCAGTCCAAAAGGCGGGGGGGCCCTCTCCTACAATGAGCAGTTCTTC. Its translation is CASSPKGGGALSYNEQFF.

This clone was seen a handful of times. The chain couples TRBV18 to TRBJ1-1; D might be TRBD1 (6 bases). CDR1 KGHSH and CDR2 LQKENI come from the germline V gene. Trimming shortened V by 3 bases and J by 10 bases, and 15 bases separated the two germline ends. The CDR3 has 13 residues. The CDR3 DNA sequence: TGTGCCAGCTCACCTAGCCGCGAAGGGGGAGCTTTCTTT. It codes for CASSPSREGGAFF.

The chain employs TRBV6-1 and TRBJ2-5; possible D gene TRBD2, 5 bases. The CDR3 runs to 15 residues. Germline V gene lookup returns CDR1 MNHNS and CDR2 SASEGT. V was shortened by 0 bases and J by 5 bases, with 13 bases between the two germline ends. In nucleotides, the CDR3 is TGTGCCAGCAGTGAAGCGACTGTAGCGAGGGAGACCCAGTACTTC. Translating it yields CASSEATVARETQYF.

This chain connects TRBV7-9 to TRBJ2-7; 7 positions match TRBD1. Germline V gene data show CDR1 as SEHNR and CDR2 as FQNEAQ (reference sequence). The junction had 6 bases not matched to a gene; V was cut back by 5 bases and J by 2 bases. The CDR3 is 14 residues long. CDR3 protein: CASSPRQGPYEQYF. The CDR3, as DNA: TGTGCCAGCAGCCCACGACAGGGACCCTACGAGCAGTACTTC.

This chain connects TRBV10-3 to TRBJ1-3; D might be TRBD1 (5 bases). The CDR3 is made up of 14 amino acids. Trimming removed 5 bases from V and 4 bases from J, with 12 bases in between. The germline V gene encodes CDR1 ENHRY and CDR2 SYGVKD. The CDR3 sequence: CAISRGTEGNTIYF. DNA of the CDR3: TGTGCCATCAGTAGGGGTACTGAGGGAAACACCATATATTTT.

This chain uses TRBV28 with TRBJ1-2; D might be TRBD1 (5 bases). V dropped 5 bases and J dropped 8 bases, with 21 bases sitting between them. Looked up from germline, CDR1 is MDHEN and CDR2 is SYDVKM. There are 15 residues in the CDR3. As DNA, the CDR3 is TGTGCCAGCAGTCGTGGGGCTGCGAAATATGAGGGCTACACCTTC. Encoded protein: CASSRGAAKYEGYTF.

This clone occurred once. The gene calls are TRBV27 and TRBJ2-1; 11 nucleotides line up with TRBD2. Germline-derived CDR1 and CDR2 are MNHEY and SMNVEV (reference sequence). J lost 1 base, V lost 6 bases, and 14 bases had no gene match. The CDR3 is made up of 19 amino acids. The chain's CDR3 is CASSRDGLAGGLSYNEQFF. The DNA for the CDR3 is TGTGCCAGCAGCAGAGACGGTCTAGCGGGGGGACTATCCTACAATGAGCAGTTCTTC.

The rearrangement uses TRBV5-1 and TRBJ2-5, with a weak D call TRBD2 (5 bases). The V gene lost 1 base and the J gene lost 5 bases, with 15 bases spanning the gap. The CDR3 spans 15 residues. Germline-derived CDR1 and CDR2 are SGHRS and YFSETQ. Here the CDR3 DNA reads TGCGCCAGCAGCTTGTCACGGGGAGTTGGGGAGACCCAGTACTTC. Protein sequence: CASSLSRGVGETQYF.

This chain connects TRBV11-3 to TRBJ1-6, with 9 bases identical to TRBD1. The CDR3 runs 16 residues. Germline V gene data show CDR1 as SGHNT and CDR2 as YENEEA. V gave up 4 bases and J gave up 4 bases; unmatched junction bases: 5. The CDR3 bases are TGTGCCAGCAGCTCGGGACAGGGAAAATATAATTCACCCCTCCACTTT. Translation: CASSSGQGKYNSPLHF.